This T cell receptor beta chain was sequenced in a study of blood T cell repertoires in COVID-19. Study information: PBMCs, B-cell-depleted T cells, or T cells were the source of the cDNA or gDNA that made up the material.

Germline values: CDR1 SGHAT, CDR2 FQNNGV. Trimming left V 4 bases short and J 10 bases short, with 11 bases between. This CDR3 comprises 12 residues. The study assigned cohorts using participant-reported clinical history. Within the 2 weeks before study entry, each person in the exposed group met a COVID-19 case. Sequencing was performed with immunoSEQ multiplex PCR; in TCRdb, only in-frame clones are kept and a portion is missing. The sample records approximately 220,000 clones, 83% being singletons. This rearrangement joins TRBV11-2 to TRBJ2-1; D unresolved. The sequence derives from a woman in her forties or fifties who had been exposed to COVID-19. Sequenced: PBMCs or T cells enriched from blood (not recorded which). The CDR3 region has the DNA TGTGCCAGCAGCTCACCGGAGAGGGAGCAGTTCTTC. Protein: CASSSPEREQFF.